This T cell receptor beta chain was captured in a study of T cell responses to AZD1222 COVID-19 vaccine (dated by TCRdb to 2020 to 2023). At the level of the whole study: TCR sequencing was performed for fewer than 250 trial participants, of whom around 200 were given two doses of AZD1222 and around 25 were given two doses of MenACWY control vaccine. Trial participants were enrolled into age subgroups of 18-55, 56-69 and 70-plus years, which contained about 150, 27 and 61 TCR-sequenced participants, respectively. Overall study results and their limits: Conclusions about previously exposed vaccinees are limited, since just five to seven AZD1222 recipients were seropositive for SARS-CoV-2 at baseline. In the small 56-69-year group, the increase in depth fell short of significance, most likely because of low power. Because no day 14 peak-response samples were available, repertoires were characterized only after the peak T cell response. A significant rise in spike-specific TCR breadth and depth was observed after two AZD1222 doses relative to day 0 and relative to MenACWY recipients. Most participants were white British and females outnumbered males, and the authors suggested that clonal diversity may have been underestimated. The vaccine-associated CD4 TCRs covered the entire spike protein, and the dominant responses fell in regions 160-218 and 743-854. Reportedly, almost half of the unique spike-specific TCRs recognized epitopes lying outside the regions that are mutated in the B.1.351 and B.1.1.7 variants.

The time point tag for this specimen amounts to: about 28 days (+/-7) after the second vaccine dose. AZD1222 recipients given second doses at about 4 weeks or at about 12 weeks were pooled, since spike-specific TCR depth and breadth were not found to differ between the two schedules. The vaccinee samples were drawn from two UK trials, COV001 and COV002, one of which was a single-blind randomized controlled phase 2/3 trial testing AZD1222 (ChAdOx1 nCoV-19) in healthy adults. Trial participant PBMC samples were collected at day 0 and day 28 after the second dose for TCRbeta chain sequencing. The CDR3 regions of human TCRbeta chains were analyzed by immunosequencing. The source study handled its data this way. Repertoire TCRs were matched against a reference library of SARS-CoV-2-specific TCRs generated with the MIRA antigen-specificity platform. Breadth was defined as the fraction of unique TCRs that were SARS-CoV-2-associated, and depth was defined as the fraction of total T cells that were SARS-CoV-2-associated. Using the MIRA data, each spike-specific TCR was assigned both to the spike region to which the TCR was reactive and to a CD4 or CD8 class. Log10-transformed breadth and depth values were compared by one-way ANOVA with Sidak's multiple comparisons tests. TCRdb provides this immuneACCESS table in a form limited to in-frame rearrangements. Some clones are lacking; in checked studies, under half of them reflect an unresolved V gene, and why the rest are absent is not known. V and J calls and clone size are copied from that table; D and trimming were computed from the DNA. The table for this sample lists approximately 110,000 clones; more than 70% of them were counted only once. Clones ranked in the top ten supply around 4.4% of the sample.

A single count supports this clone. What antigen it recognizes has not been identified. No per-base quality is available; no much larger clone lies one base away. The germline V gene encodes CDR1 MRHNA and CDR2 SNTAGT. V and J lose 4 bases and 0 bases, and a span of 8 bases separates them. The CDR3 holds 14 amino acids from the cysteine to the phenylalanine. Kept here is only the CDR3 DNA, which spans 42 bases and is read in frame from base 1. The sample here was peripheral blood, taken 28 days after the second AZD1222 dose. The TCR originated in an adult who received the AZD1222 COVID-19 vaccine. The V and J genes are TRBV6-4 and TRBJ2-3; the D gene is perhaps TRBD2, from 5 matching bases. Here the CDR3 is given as CASSVGLSTDTQYF. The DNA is TGTGCCAGCAGTGTTGGACTTAGCACAGATACGCAGTATTTT.